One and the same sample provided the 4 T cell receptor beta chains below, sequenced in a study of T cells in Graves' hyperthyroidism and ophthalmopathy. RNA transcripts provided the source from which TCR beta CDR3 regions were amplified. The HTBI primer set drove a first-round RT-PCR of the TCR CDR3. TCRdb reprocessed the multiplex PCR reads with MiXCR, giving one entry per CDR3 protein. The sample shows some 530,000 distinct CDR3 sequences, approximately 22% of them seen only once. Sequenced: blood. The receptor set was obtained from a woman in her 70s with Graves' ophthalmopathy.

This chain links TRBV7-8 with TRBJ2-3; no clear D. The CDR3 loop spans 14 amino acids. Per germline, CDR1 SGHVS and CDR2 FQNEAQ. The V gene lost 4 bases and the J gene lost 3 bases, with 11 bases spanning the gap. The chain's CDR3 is CASSSIGVTDTQYF. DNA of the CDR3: TGTGCCAGCAGCTCGATAGGAGTAACAGATACGCAGTATTTT.

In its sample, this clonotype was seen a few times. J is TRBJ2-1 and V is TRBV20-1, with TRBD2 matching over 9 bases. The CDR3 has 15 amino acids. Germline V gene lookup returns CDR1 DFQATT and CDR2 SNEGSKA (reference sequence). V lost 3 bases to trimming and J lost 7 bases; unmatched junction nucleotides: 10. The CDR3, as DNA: TGCAGTGCTAGCGGGAGACCCAGCGGGAGGAATGAGCAGTTCTTC. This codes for CSASGRPSGRNEQFF.

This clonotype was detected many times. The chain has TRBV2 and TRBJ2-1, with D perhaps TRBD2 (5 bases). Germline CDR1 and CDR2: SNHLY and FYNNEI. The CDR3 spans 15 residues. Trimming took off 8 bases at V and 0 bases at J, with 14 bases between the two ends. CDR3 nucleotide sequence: TGTGCCAGCGGTAAGGACTGGGGCTCCTACAATGAGCAGTTCTTC. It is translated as CASGKDWGSYNEQFF.

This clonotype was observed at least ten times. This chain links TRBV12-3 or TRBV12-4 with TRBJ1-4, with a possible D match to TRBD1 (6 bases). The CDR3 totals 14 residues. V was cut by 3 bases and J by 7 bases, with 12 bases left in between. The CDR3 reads CASSFGGAGEKLFF. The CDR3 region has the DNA TGTGCCAGCAGTTTTGGGGGCGCGGGTGAAAAACTGTTTTTT.